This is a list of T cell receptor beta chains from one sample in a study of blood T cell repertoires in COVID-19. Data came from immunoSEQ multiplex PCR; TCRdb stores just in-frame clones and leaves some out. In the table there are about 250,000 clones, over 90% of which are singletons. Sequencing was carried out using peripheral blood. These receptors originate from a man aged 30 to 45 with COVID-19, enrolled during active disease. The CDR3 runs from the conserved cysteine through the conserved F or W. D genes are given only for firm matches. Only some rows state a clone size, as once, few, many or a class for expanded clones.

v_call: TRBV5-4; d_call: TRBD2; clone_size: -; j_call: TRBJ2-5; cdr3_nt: TGTGCCAGCAGCGCCACTAGCGGAGCGAGAGAGACCCAGTACTTC; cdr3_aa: CASSATSGARETQYF
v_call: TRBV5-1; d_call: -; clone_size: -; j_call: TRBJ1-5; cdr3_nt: TGCGCCAGCAGCTTGGACAGTTATAGCAATCAGCCCCAGCATTTT; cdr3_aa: CASSLDSYSNQPQHF
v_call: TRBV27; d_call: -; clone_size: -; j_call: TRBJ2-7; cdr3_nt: TGTGCCAGCAGTTCGACGCCGAACAGGATCTACGAGCAGTACTTC; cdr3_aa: CASSSTPNRIYEQYF
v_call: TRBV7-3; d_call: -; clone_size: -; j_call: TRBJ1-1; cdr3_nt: TGTGCCAGCAGCTTATCCCCTAACGCCTTCGTTCCCGCCGAAGCTTTCTTT; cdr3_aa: CASSLSPNAFVPAEAFF
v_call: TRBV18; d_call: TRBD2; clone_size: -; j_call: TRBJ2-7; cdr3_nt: TGTGCCAGCTCCCAAACTAGCGGGGGCACCTACGAGCAGTACTTC; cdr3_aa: CASSQTSGGTYEQYF
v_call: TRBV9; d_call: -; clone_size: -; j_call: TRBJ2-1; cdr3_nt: TGTGCCAGCAGCGTAGAGTCCAGCGGATGGGATGAGCAGTTCTTC; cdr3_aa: CASSVESSGWDEQFF
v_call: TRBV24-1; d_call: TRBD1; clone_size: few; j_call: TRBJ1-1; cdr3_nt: TGTGCCACCAGTGATTTCCCTAGGGGGCAAAACACTGAAGCTTTCTTT; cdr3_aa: CATSDFPRGQNTEAFF
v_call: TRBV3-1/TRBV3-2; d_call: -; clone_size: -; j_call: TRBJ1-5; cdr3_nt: TGTGCCAGCAGCCAAGATTCTCGGGGAGGGCAGCCCCAGCATTTT; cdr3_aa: CASSQDSRGGQPQHF
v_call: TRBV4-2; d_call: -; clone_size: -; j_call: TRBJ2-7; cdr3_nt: TGTGCCAGCAGCCAAGGACTAGGTGCCTACGAGCAGTACTTC; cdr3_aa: CASSQGLGAYEQYF
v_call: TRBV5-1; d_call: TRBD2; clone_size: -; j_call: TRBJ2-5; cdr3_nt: TGCGCCAGCAGCGTCAGCGGGGGGGTCCAAGAGACCCAGTACTTC; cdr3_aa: CASSVSGGVQETQYF
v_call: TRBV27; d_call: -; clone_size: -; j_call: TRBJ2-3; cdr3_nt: TGTGCCAGCAGTTTTCTTTTGGGGGCCGATACGCAGTATTTT; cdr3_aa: CASSFLLGADTQYF
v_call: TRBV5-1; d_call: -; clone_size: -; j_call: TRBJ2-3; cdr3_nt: TGCGCCAGCAGCAAACTAGCAGAATACACAGATACGCAGTATTTT; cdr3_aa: CASSKLAEYTDTQYF
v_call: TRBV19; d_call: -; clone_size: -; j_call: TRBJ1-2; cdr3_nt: TGTGCCAGTAGTATGGCCGGGGGGATTAACTATGGCTACACCTTC; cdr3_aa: CASSMAGGINYGYTF
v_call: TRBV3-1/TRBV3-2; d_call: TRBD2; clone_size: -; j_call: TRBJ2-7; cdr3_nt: TGTGCCAGCAGCCAAGATCTCTCAGCGGGGGGGCTCGAGCAGTACTTC; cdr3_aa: CASSQDLSAGGLEQYF
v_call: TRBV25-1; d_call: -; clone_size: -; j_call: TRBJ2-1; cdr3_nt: TGTGCCAGCAGTGAAATACACGGGAGCTCCTACAATGAGCAGTTCTTC; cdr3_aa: CASSEIHGSSYNEQFF
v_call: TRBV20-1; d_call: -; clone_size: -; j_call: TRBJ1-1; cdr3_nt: TGCAGTGCTAGGTATAGTACTGAAGCTTTCTTT; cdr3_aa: CSARYSTEAFF
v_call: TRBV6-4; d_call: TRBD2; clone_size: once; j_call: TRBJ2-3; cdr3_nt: TGTGCCAGCAGTTACGAGCGGGGGGCGTATGATACGCAGTATTTT; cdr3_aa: CASSYERGAYDTQYF
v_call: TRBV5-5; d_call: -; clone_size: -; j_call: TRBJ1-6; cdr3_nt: TGTGCCAGCAGTTTAGATCCACAGGGAAGGGAATCACCCCTCCACTTT; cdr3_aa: CASSLDPQGRESPLHF
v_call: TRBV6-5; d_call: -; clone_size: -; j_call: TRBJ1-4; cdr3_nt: TGTGCCAGCAGACCAGACAGGCTTAATGAAAAACTGTTTTTT; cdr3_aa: CASRPDRLNEKLFF
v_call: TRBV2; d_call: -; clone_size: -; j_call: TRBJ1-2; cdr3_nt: TGTGCCAGCACGGCAGGGCCAGGCTATGGCTACACCTTC; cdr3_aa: CASTAGPGYGYTF
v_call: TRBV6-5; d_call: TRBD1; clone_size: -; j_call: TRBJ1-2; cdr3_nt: TGTGCCAGCAGACAGACAGGGGTTGGCTACACCTTC; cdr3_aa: CASRQTGVGYTF
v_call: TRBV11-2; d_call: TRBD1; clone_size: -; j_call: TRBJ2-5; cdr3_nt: TGTGCCAGCAGCTTAGATACAGGGGGAGAGACCCAGTACTTC; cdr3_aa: CASSLDTGGETQYF
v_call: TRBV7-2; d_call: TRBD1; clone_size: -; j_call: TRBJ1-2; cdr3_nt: TGTGCCAGCACCGCTCAGGGGGCTTTTAACTATGGCTACACCTTC; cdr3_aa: CASTAQGAFNYGYTF
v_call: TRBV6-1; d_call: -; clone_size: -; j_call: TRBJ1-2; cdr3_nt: TGTGCCAGCAGTGAAGCTAGCTATGGCTACACCTTC; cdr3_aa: CASSEASYGYTF
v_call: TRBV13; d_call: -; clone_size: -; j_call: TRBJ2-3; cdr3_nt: TGTGCCAGCAGTCGCGGGCCCACAGATACGCAGTATTTT; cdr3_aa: CASSRGPTDTQYF
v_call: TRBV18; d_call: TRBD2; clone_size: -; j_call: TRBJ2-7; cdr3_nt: TGTGCCAGCTCACCTAGCAATGGGGGGGTGCGGTACGAGCAGTACTTC; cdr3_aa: CASSPSNGGVRYEQYF
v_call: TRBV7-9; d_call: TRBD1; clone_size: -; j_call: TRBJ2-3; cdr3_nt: TGTGCCAGCAGCCACCCCTCACAGGGGCCAGATACGCAGTATTTT; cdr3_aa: CASSHPSQGPDTQYF
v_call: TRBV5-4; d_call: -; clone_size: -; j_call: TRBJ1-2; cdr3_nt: TGTGCCAGCAGCTTGGTGGGCCACCGGGAAGGCTACACCTTC; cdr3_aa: CASSLVGHREGYTF
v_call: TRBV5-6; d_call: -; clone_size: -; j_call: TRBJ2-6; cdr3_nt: TGTGCCAGCAGCCTCCCGGGGAGCTCTGGGGCCAACGTCCTGACTTTC; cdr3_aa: CASSLPGSSGANVLTF
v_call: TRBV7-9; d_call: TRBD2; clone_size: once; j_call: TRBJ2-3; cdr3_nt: TGTGCCAGCAGCCCCCCCAGCGGGGGGAGTATCCTGGGCACAGATACGCAGTATTTT; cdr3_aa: CASSPPSGGSILGTDTQYF
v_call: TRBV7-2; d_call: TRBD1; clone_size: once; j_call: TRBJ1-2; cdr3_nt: TGTGCCAGCAGCCGCCCCGGGACAGTCAGCCCGTTCTATGGCTACACCTTC; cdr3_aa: CASSRPGTVSPFYGYTF
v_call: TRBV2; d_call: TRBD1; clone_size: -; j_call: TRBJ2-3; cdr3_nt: TGTGCCAGCATTAAGGGGGCGTTAGATACGCAGTATTTT; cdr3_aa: CASIKGALDTQYF
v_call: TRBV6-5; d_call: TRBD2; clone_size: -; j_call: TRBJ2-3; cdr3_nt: TGTGCCAGCAGTTACGGGGGGGGAGGGGATACGCAGTATTTT; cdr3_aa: CASSYGGGGDTQYF
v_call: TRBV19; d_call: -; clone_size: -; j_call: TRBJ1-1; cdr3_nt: TGTGCCAGTAGTCCAAGACAGGTCTCCATGACTGAAGCTTTCTTT; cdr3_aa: CASSPRQVSMTEAFF
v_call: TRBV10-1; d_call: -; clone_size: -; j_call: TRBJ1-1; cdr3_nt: TGCGCCAGCAGTGATTTAATAACTGAAGCTTTCTTT; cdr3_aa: CASSDLITEAFF
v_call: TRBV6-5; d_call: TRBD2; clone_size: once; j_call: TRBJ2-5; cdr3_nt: TGTGCCAGCAGTCGCGGGGGGGCGAAGACCCAGTACTTC; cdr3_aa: CASSRGGAKTQYF
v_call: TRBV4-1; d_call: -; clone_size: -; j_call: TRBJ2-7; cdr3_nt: TGCGCCAGCAGCCAACCCTCGATCCTCCCGGGACACAGCACAACCTACGAGCAGTACTTC; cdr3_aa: CASSQPSILPGHSTTYEQYF
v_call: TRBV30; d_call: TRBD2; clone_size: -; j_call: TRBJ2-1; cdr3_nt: TGTGCCTGGAGTGCCACTGGGGGGGTTACTAAAATCGGATCCTACAATGAGCAGTTCTTC; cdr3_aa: CAWSATGGVTKIGSYNEQFF
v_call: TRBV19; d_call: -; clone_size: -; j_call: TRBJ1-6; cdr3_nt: TGTGCCAGTAGTATAGAGGAAAACAGGCCAACGATTAATTCACCCCTCCACTTT; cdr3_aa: CASSIEENRPTINSPLHF
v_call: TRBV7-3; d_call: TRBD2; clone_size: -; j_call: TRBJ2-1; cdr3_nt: TGTGCCAGCAGCCCAAAGCGGGGGCGCGCTAATGAGCAGTTCTTC; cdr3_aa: CASSPKRGRANEQFF
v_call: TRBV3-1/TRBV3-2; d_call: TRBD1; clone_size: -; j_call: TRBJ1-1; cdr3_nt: TGTGCCAGCAGCAAGACAGGGGGGGCCTTAGGAACTGAAGCTTTCTTT; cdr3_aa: CASSKTGGALGTEAFF
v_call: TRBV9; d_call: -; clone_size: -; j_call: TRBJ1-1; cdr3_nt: TGTGCCAGCAGCGTAGAGGGGACTGAGAACACTGAAGCTTTCTTT; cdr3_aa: CASSVEGTENTEAFF